This is a list of T cell receptor beta chains from one sample in a study of molecular identifiers for immune sequencing clone quantification. In TCRdb, the PCR reads were re-called with MiXCR into one record per CDR3 protein. The repertoire holds about 330,000 distinct CDR3 sequences, with roughly 24% as singletons. Sequencing was carried out using naive CD8+ T cells from blood, with Jurkat cell RNA spiked in. These receptors were taken from a human donor in good health. Some libraries in this study had Jurkat cell RNA spiked in. CDR3s leave out the opening cysteine and the closing phenylalanine or tryptophan. Fields, in order: clone size, V gene, CDR3 length, CDR3 protein. Clone size appears in some rows only: once, few, many, or a class for an expanded clone.

>many|TRBV9|13
ASSAYQSGVTEAF
>few|TRBV3-1|14
ASSHPTDGGANVLT
>few|TRBV27|12
ASSSRFGGETQY
>many|TRBV4-1|12
ASSPRETSGEQF
>many|TRBV7-9|12
ASRAITGNTEAF
>.|TRBV20-1|13
SARIWTQFDETQY
>many|TRBV13|11
ASSLGGSETQY
>few|TRBV10-1|14
ASSDGFSSSGNTIY
>.|TRBV27|11
ASRPGYSYEQY
>.|TRBV4-3|13
ASSQDRDTYEPQH
>many|TRBV27|13
ASSFRSGPIYEQY
>many|TRBV6-5|13
ASSYGLGGGGEQF
>.|TRBV30|10
ACEGQGPEAF
>many|TRBV5-1|13
ASSLEVALADTQY
>.|TRBV6-1|15
ASSEVVAAGSNYGYT